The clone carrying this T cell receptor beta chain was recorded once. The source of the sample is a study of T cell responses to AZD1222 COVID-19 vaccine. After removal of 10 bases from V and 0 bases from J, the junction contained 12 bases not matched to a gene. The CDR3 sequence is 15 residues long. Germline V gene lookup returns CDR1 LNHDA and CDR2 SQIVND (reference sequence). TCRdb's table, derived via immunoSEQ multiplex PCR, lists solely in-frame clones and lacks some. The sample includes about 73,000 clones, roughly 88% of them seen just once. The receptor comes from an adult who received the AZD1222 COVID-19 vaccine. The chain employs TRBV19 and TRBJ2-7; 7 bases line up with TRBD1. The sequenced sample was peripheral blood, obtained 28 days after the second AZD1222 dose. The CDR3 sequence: CATANRGRSSYEQYF. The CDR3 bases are TGTGCCACCGCTAACAGGGGACGAAGCTCCTACGAGCAGTACTTC.